This passage covers 24 T cell receptor beta chains from one sample sequenced in a study of T-cell memory formation after mild COVID-19. TCRdb independently ran MiXCR on the 5' RACE reads; one entry per CDR3 protein. The sample yields roughly 180,000 distinct CDR3 sequences, around a tenth seen once. Input material: PBMCs or a T cell subset sorted from them (not recorded which). The receptors were gathered from a man between 18 and 35 years old who had mild COVID-19 (a few samples of this study predate the infection). Cell type and time point are not known.

The V gene is TRBV14, the J gene TRBJ1-1; TRBD1 agrees at 7 bases. Trimming at V came to 4 bases and at J to 5 bases, leaving 7 bases not matched to a gene. There are 14 residues in the CDR3. CDR1 is SGHDN, CDR2 FVKESK, per germline. This CDR3 reads CASSPNRGGTEAFF. In DNA, the CDR3 is TGTGCCAGCAGCCCCAACAGGGGAGGGACTGAAGCTTTCTTT.

V usage is TRBV7-2 and J usage is TRBJ1-5; a possible D gene is TRBD1 (5 bases). Germline lookup yields CDR1 SGHTA and CDR2 FQGNSA. CDR3 size: 14 residues. The V gene lost 3 bases and the J gene lost 3 bases, with 9 bases spanning the gap. CDR3: CASSFWGDNQPQHF. The CDR3 DNA sequence: TGTGCCAGCAGCTTTTGGGGGGACAATCAGCCCCAGCATTTT.

This clonotype occurred a few times. The V call is TRBV28, the J call TRBJ2-7; 7 bases map to TRBD1. The CDR3 totals 13 residues. J gave up 2 bases and V 5 bases, and 3 bases lay outside the gene matches. The V gene's germline CDR1 is MDHEN and CDR2 SYDVKM. The CDR3 DNA reads TGTGCCAGCAGTACAGGGGATCCCTACGAGCAGTACGTC. Its translation is CASSTGDPYEQYV.

This clonotype was detected a few times. The chain uses TRBV20-1 and TRBJ1-4, with D tentatively TRBD1 (5 bases). The CDR3 length is 13 residues. V gave up 5 bases and J gave up 5 bases, with 12 bases separating them. Per germline, CDR1 DFQATT and CDR2 SNEGSKA (reference sequence). CDR3 loop: CSAPWGKNEKLFF. CDR3 sequence (DNA): TGCAGTGCTCCATGGGGGAAAAATGAAAAACTGTTTTTT.

The chain combines TRBV6-2 or TRBV6-3 with TRBJ2-7, with 7 bases matching TRBD1. V dropped 5 bases and J dropped 6; count of bases not matched to a gene: 10. Germline values: CDR1 MNHEY, CDR2 SVGEGT. CDR3 length: 14 residues. In nucleotides, the CDR3 is TGTGCCAGCAGTCGGCTGACAGGGATTCGCGAGCAGTACGTC. Residues: CASSRLTGIREQYV.

This clonotype was seen at least ten times. The chain couples TRBV12-3 or TRBV12-4 to TRBJ2-2; TRBD1 aligns across 8 bases. The CDR3 spans 15 residues. The junction had 5 bases not matched to a gene; V was cut back by 6 bases and J by 2 bases. Here the CDR3 reads CASRMTGANTGELFF. The CDR3, as DNA: TGTGCCAGCAGGATGACAGGGGCCAACACCGGGGAGCTGTTTTTT.

This clonotype occurred a few times. The chain carries TRBV19 and TRBJ2-3; D gene uncertain. V dropped 3 bases and J dropped 3 bases, with 10 bases sitting between them. The CDR3 length is 14 residues. CDR1 and CDR2 from the germline V gene are LNHDA and SQIVND (reference sequence). CDR3 residues: CASSIRLKTDTQYF. The CDR3 nucleotides read TGTGCCAGTAGTATTAGGCTTAAGACAGATACGCAGTATTTT.

This clonotype was detected only a few times. The rearrangement joins TRBV6-2 or TRBV6-3 to TRBJ2-7; the D is unclear. With 6 bases removed from V and 2 bases from J, the gap between germline ends came to 17 bases. This CDR3 is 15 amino acids long. CDR1 MNHEY and CDR2 SVGEGT come from the germline V gene. The CDR3 DNA sequence: TGTGCCAGCAGCCCCTACGACGGACGTACCTACGAGCAGTACGTC. It codes for CASSPYDGRTYEQYV.

The chain joins TRBV4-3 to TRBJ1-1; D not resolved. Germline CDR1 reads LGHNA; CDR2 reads YSLEER. Between the trimmed V and J ends, which lost 6 bases and 0 bases, there was a span of 8 bases. CDR3 size: 13 residues. The CDR3 DNA reads TGCGCCAGCAGTCCGTTGCTGAACACTGAAGCTTTCTTT. Protein sequence: CASSPLLNTEAFF.

The chain employs TRBV5-1 and TRBJ1-1, with D perhaps matching TRBD1 (5 bases). Germline V CDR1 and CDR2: SGHRS, YFSETQ. The CDR3 is 13 residues long. Trimming removed 2 bases at V and 3 bases at J, with 8 bases between. As DNA, the CDR3 is TGCGCCAGCAGCTTTGACAGAGACACTGAAGCTTTCTTT. Translating it yields CASSFDRDTEAFF.

The rearrangement uses TRBV15 and TRBJ1-6; D gene ambiguous. The CDR3 is 15 amino acids. Germline values: CDR1 LNHNV, CDR2 YYDKDF (reference sequence). V lost 0 bases and J 7 bases, leaving 10 bases between the germline ends. The CDR3 nucleotides read TGTGCCACCAGCAGAGACCGCGATAGAAATTCACCCCTCCACTTT. Its protein is CATSRDRDRNSPLHF.

In its sample, this clonotype was seen a few times. The chain has TRBV10-3 and TRBJ1-2; TRBD1 aligns across 9 bases. The CDR3 has 15 amino acids. The junction had 8 bases not matched to a gene; V was cut back by 5 bases and J by 4 bases. The germline gives CDR1 ENHRY, CDR2 SYGVKD. The CDR3 sequence is CAISNRGPEFYGYTF. The CDR3 nucleotides read TGTGCCATCAGTAACAGGGGGCCCGAATTCTATGGCTACACCTTC.

This clonotype was seen more than once but under ten times. This rearrangement joins TRBV7-9 to TRBJ1-5; 9 bases are shared with TRBD1. In germline, CDR1 is SEHNR, CDR2 FQNEAQ (reference sequence). The CDR3 runs 15 residues. J lost 7 bases, V lost 4 bases, and 8 bases had no gene match. In DNA form, the CDR3 reads TGTGCCAGCAGCTCGCCGGGACAGGGTGGCCAGCCCCAGCATTTT. This gives the protein CASSSPGQGGQPQHF.

This clonotype was seen more than once but under ten times. The rearrangement joins TRBV12-3 or TRBV12-4 to TRBJ1-1; D gene ambiguous. CDR3 size: 14 residues. V was shortened by 1 base and J by 0 bases, with 6 bases between the two germline ends. The CDR3 sequence: CASSLGLMNTEAFF. The CDR3 DNA is TGTGCCAGCAGTTTAGGCCTCATGAACACTGAAGCTTTCTTT.

The V call is TRBV28, the J call TRBJ1-2; D remains unclear. Per the germline V gene, CDR1 is MDHEN and CDR2 is SYDVKM. Trimming cost V 2 bases and J 8 bases, with 15 bases left between them. The CDR3 extends over 14 amino acids. CDR3 sequence: CASSLTVSLKGYTF. In nucleotides, the CDR3 is TGTGCCAGCAGTTTAACGGTTTCCCTTAAGGGCTACACCTTC.

DNA of the CDR3: TGTGCCTCTTGGACAGGGGAAAAACTGTTTTTT. This sequence encodes CASWTGEKLFF. The V and J genes are TRBV10-3 and TRBJ1-4, with 8 bases identical to TRBD1. V dropped 11 bases and J dropped 8; count of bases not matched to a gene: 4. The CDR3 contains 11 residues. Germline V CDR1 and CDR2: ENHRY, SYGVKD.

The sample holds many counts of this clonotype. The chain uses TRBV29-1 and TRBJ1-2; perhaps TRBD1 as D (5 bases). Germline V gene sequence: CDR1 SQVTM, CDR2 ANQGSEA. The CDR3 runs 12 residues. V lost 6 bases and J 6 bases, leaving 14 bases between the germline ends. The DNA for the CDR3 is TGCAGCGTAGAAAGCGGGGCTGATGGCTACACCTTC. This encodes CSVESGADGYTF.

This clonotype was seen repeatedly, ten times or more. V gene TRBV7-2 combines with J gene TRBJ2-3; D call uncertain. This CDR3 has 16 amino acids. Per the germline V gene, CDR1 is SGHTA and CDR2 is FQGNSA. Trimming pared 5 bases from V and 5 bases from J, leaving 20 bases between. The CDR3 sequence is CASSAVATTTQDTQYF. As DNA, the CDR3 is TGTGCCAGCAGCGCAGTCGCCACGACCACACAAGATACGCAGTATTTT.

In its sample, this clonotype was seen a few times. This chain connects TRBV18 to TRBJ1-4; TRBD1 agrees at 9 bases. Losses at the gene ends were 8 bases for V and 6 bases for J; bases not matched to a gene: 7. The CDR3 runs 14 residues. Germline assignment: CDR1 KGHSH and CDR2 LQKENI. The CDR3 spells CASAGQGADEKLFF. CDR3 nucleotides: TGTGCCAGCGCGGGACAGGGCGCAGATGAAAAACTGTTTTTT.

This clonotype was recorded at least ten times. This chain links TRBV4-3 with TRBJ2-3; 10 bases map to TRBD1. The ends lost 4 bases at V and 3 bases at J; junction bases unmatched: 4. The V gene's germline CDR1 is LGHNA and CDR2 YSLEER. CDR3 length: 15 residues. CDR3 bases: TGCGCCAGCAGCCTCGGGACAGGGGAGACAGATACGCAGTATTTT. Translated, it gives CASSLGTGETDTQYF.

This clonotype has only a few counts. The gene calls are TRBV6-2 or TRBV6-3 and TRBJ2-1; TRBD2 aligns across 8 bases. The V gene's germline CDR1 is MNHEY and CDR2 SVGEGT. The CDR3 contains 15 residues. With V trimmed by 6 bases and J by 9 bases, 13 bases remained unmatched. The CDR3 sequence is CASRIHGGGSGEQFF. The CDR3 DNA reads as TGTGCCAGCAGAATACATGGCGGGGGGAGCGGTGAGCAGTTCTTC.

This clonotype was observed a handful of times. The chain has TRBV21-1 and TRBJ2-4; the table's D call TRBD2 went unverified against the DNA. TRBV21-1 is an annotated pseudogene. The CDR3 consists of 11 residues. This CDR3 is CATEEEYIQYF. The CDR3 DNA sequence: TGTGCCACAGAGGAGGAATACATTCAGTACTTC.

This clonotype came up a few times. The chain links TRBV6-5 to TRBJ1-2, with TRBD1 identical over 7 bases. Germline CDR1 and CDR2: MNHEY and SVGAGI. The CDR3 is made up of 16 amino acids. V shed 2 bases, J shed 4 bases, and the junction held 10 bases outside the gene matches. The CDR3 bases are TGTGCCAGCAGTTACCTCAACAGGGGAGTCGGCTATGGCTACACCTTC. It is translated as CASSYLNRGVGYGYTF.

This clonotype was observed at least ten times. The chain carries TRBV5-6 and TRBJ2-1; D not resolved. From germline, CDR1 is SGHDT and CDR2 YYEEEE. This CDR3 spans 15 amino acids. V gave up 2 bases and J gave up 3 bases, with 12 bases separating them. CDR3 bases: TGTGCCAGCAGCTTAGGGCTAGTCAACTACAATGAGCAGTTCTTC. It encodes CASSLGLVNYNEQFF. The entire variable domain, with the rest obtained from reference TRBV5-6 and TRBJ2-1, is as follows: DAGVTQSPTHLIKTRGQQVTLRCSPKSGHDTVSWYQQALGQGPQFIFQYYEEEERQRGNFPDRFSGHQFPNYSSELNVNALLLGDSALYLCASSLGLVNYNEQFFGPGTRLTVL.